The present TCR beta chain was sequenced within a study of blood T cell repertoires in COVID-19. Authors' analysis steps: Amplified reference gene primers provided the basis for estimating nucleated cell counts. Some clones are missing from TCRdb's copy, which holds only in-frame ones; the method was immunoSEQ multiplex PCR. V and J calls and clone size are as listed in that table; D and trimming were resolved from the DNA. The sample contains roughly 360,000 clones, less than 90% of which appear only once. Participants were aged roughly 18 to 100 years from about two dozen US areas. Cohort allocation depended upon clinical history that participants reported. For recovered donors of Cohort 3, there were two negative PCRs, clearance, or symptom resolution. The CDR3 is made up of 14 amino acids. Germline V gene data show CDR1 as SGHNT and CDR2 as YYREEE (reference sequence). The V end lost 4 bases, the J end lost 1 base, and 11 bases lay between the germline ends.

The clonotype was recovered from a woman aged 45-59 years who had recovered from COVID-19. The chain couples TRBV5-4 to TRBJ1-1; D remains ambiguous. Sequenced: PBMCs or T cells enriched from blood (not recorded which). The DNA of the CDR3 is TGTGCCAGCAGCACCGGACGGGGGAACACTGAAGCTTTCTTT. Residues: CASSTGRGNTEAFF.